This T cell receptor beta chain was captured by sequencing in a study of T cells after yellow fever vaccination. One entry per CDR3 protein results from TCRdb running MiXCR on the 5' RACE reads. The sample holds more than 65,000 distinct CDR3 sequences, about an eighth seen once. The CDR3 is made up of 15 amino acids. V was clipped by 2 bases and J by 2 bases, with 8 bases between them. CDR1 SGDLS and CDR2 YYNGEE come from the germline V gene. The clonotype was recovered from a man between 18 and 35 years old who received the YFV17D yellow fever vaccine. The genes are TRBV9 and TRBJ2-6; D is undetermined. Sample: CD8+ T cells not binding an NS4B(214-222) dextramer, sorted from PBMCs, taken less than 25 days after the first yellow fever vaccination. This chain's CDR3 is CASSVDIAGANVLTF. Written as DNA, the CDR3 is TGTGCCAGCAGCGTCGACATTGCTGGGGCCAACGTCCTGACTTTC.